Listed below are T cell receptor beta chains from one sample, sequenced in a study of T-cell reconstitution after alpha-beta-depleted transplantation in children. A single record per CDR3 protein comes from TCRdb applying MiXCR to the PCR reads. This table has fewer than 700,000 distinct CDR3 sequences, around 13% appearing once. The starting material was PBMCs, mostly from graft donor cells, obtained 360 days after TCRalphabeta/CD19-depleted stem cell transplant. The receptors were gathered from a male patient under 18 who had a stem cell transplant for acute myeloid leukemia, so the T cells may come from the graft donor. Both conserved end residues are part of each CDR3.

>TRBJ2-3|TRBV7-8
CASSLTRRGGTDTQYF
>TRBJ2-1|TRBV28
CASSLLVAGGRHEQFF
>TRBJ2-5|TRBV21-1
CASSKGLGVGTGEEETQYF
>TRBJ2-3|TRBV20-1
CSARDGTSGSDTQYF
>TRBJ2-4|TRBV28
CASSKLVAKNIQYF
>TRBJ2-3|TRBV4-3
CASSPDPSTDTQYF
>TRBJ2-7|TRBV27
CASSSPRNLWEQYF
>TRBJ2-1|TRBV5-1
CASSSLAGKGGEQFF
>TRBJ2-1|TRBV30
CASHRPRSYNEQFF
>TRBJ2-7|TRBV6-2/TRBV6-3
CASSWTGREQYF
>TRBJ2-4|TRBV28
CASSLLGSGKNIQYF
>TRBJ2-7|TRBV3-1
CASTAGFDEQYF
>TRBJ2-7|TRBV5-1
CASSLLGHDYEQYF
>TRBJ2-3|TRBV7-2
CASSLDPGLQQYF
>TRBJ2-7|TRBV28
CASSDSQGARAEQYF
>TRBJ2-1|TRBV29-1
CSVEALAGGQWRNEQFF
>TRBJ2-1|TRBV20-1
CSAPHPGTSLREQSF
>TRBJ1-1|TRBV7-9
CASSRRWTEAFF
>TRBJ2-1|TRBV9
CASRAGLAGNEQFF
>TRBJ2-5|TRBV20-1
CSAGVLETQYF
>TRBJ2-1|TRBV7-7
CASSLTLRTPTNEQFF
>TRBJ2-1|TRBV3-1
CASSQDVRTRGHNEQFF
>TRBJ2-5|TRBV12-3/TRBV12-4
CASSSKGTGLETQYF
>TRBJ2-7|TRBV28
CASSLDPGQTYEQYF
>TRBJ2-7|TRBV4-3
CASSQGGDPYEQYF
>TRBJ1-4|TRBV18
CASSPRLGHPGEKLFF
>TRBJ2-7|TRBV29-1
CSVVRRGLAAPEQYF
>TRBJ2-7|TRBV5-5
CASSLGVAVGYEQYF
>TRBJ2-5|TRBV28
CASSSQGGGTQYF
>TRBJ2-1|TRBV29-1
CSVVTMGEQFF
>TRBJ1-4|TRBV7-8
CASSLFGEKLFF
>TRBJ2-1|TRBV6-5
CASSYIVGASGSYNNEQFF
>TRBJ2-3|TRBV2
CASSYGQGLGSDTQYF
>TRBJ2-5|TRBV15
CATSRDIGPLAIQETQYF
>TRBJ2-7|TRBV4-3
CASSPTSGITYEQYF
>TRBJ2-2|TRBV29-1
CSVEFFTGELFF
>TRBJ2-7|TRBV18
CASSVAGDHYEQYF
>TRBJ1-2|TRBV5-1
CASSPILGHGYTF
>TRBJ2-7|TRBV4-3
CASSQDPSGGQYF
>TRBJ2-1|TRBV14
CASSQAERIPYNEQFF